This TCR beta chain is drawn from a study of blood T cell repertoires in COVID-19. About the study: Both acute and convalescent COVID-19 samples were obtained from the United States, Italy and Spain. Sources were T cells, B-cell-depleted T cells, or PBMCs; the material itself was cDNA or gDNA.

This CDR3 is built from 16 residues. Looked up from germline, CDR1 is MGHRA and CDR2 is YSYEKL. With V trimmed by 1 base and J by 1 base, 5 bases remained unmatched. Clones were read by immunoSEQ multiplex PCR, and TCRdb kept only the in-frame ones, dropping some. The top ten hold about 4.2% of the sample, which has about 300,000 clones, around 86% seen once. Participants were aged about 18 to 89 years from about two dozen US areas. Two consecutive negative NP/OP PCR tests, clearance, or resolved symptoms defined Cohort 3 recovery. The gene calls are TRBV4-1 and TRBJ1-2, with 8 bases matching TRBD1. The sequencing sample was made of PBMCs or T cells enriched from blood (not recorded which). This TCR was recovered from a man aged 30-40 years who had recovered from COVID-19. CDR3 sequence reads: CASSQAGTGINYGYTF. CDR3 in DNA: TGCGCCAGCAGCCAAGCTGGGACAGGCATTAACTATGGCTACACCTTC.